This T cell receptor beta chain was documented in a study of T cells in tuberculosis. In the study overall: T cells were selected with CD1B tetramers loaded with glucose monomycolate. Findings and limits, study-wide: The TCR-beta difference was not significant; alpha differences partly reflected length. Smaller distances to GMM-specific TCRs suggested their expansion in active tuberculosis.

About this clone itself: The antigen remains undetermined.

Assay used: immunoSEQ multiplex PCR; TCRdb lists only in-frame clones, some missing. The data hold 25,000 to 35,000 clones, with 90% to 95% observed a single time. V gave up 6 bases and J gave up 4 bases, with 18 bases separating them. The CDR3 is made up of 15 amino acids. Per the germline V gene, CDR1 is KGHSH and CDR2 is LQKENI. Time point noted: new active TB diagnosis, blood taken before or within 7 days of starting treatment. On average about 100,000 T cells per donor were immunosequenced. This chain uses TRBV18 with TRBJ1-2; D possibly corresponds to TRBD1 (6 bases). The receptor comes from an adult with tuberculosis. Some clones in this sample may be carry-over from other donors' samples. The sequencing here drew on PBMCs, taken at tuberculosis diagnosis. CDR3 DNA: TGTGCCAGCTCCCCCACCTCAGGGGCCGGCTATGGCTACACCTTC. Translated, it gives CASSPTSGAGYGYTF.